Listed here is a single TCR beta chain. The data were taken from a study of blood T cell repertoires in COVID-19. Germline CDR1 reads SGHDT; CDR2 reads YYEEEE. This CDR3 region has 11 residues. V was trimmed by 3 bases and J by 5 bases, leaving 4 bases between them. This table comes from immunoSEQ multiplex PCR, and its TCRdb copy is limited to in-frame clones, with some not included. The data show 130,000 to 150,000 clones, 81% seen once. V is TRBV5-6 and J is TRBJ2-3; D unresolved. The sequence derives from a human donor with acute or convalescent COVID-19. The donor label of this sample is uncertain. Sequenced input: peripheral blood. CDR3 amino acids: CASSSRDTQYF. DNA of the CDR3: TGTGCCAGCAGCTCCCGAGATACGCAGTATTTT.